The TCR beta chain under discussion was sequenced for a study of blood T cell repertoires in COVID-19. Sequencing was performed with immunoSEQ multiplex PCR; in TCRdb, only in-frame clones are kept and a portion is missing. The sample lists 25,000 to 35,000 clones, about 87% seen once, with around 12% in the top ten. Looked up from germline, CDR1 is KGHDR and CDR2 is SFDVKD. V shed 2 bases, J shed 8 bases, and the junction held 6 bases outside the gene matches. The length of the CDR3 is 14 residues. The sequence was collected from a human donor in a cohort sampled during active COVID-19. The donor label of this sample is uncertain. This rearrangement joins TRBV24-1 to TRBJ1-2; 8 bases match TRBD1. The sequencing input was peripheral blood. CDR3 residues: CATSDSRDRRGYTF. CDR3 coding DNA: TGTGCCACCAGTGATTCCCGGGACAGGAGGGGCTACACCTTC.